This T cell receptor beta chain stems from a study of T cell responses to AZD1222 COVID-19 vaccine. General study results and limits: Close to half of spike-specific TCRs reportedly recognize unmutated variant regions. At 160-218 and 743-854, vaccine-associated CD4 TCRs were dominant, and they spanned spike. Females made up more of the donors, who were largely white British, and clonal diversity may have come out too low.

Here immunoSEQ multiplex PCR was the method, and the copy in TCRdb shows in-frame clones only, minus some. The repertoire consists of 75,000 to 90,000 clones, with 86% occurring once and the leading ten covering roughly 8.7%. On this clone itself: What it binds is not known.

The CDR3 sequence is 17 residues long. The junction had 10 bases not matched to a gene; V was cut back by 4 bases and J by 0 bases. In germline, CDR1 is LGHDT, CDR2 YNNKEL (reference sequence). The specimen was peripheral blood, collected on day 0 of AZD1222 vaccination. The V call is TRBV3-1 (or the pseudogene TRBV3-2), the J call TRBJ1-1; TRBD1 agrees at 8 bases. The sequence derives from an adult in good health. CDR3 sequence: CASSLVQGGLLNTEAFF. CDR3 DNA: TGTGCCAGCAGCCTCGTACAGGGGGGACTTCTGAACACTGAAGCTTTCTTT.